This TCR beta chain was recovered during a study of OX40 agonist ivuxolimab in advanced cancers. Study information: Ivuxolimab was delivered to patients intravenously every 2 weeks at doses spanning 0.01 to 10 mg/kg.

The germline CDR1 and CDR2 sequences are SGHRS and YFSETQ. V gave up 2 bases and J gave up 5 bases, with 19 bases separating them. The CDR3 extends over 16 amino acids. The study's findings and limits: At 0.1 to 3.0 mg/kg, clonal expansion of CD4+ and CD8+ blood T cells had occurred by week 6. Determination of antigen specificity was not performed for the expanded peripheral T cells.

Patients with autoimmune history or systemic immunosuppression were excluded. TCRdb's table, derived via immunoSEQ multiplex PCR, lists solely in-frame clones and lacks some. The data show about 98,000 clones, around 88% seen once. This clone was detected once. Its matching antigen is unknown. The source was CD4+ or CD8+ T cells sorted from blood, collected in a trial of the OX40 agonist ivuxolimab. This clonotype originated in an adult with an advanced solid tumor such as melanoma, head and neck, liver or kidney cancer. The chain combines TRBV5-1 with TRBJ2-5, with D maybe TRBD1 (5 bases). CDR3 bases: TGCGCCAGCAGCTTCTCGCAGGGCAAGTTCGAGGAGACCCAGTACTTC. This codes for CASSFSQGKFEETQYF.